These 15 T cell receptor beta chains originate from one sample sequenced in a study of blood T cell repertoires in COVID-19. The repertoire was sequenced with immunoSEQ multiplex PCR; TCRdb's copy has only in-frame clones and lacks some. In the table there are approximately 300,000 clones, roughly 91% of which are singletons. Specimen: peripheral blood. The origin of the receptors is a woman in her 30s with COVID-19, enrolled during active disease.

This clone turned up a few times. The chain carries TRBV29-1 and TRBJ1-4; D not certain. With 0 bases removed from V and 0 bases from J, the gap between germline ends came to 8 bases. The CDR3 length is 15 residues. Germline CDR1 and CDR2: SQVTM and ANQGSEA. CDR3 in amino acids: CSVEDPGATNEKLFF. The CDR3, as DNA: TGCAGCGTTGAAGACCCAGGCGCAACTAATGAAAAACTGTTTTTT. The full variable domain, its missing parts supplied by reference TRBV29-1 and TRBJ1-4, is SAVISQKPSRDICQRGTSLTIQCQVDSQVTMMFWYRQQPGQSLTLIATANQGSEATYESGFVIDKFPISRPNLTFSTLTVSNMSPEDSSIYLCSVEDPGATNEKLFFGSGTQLSVL.

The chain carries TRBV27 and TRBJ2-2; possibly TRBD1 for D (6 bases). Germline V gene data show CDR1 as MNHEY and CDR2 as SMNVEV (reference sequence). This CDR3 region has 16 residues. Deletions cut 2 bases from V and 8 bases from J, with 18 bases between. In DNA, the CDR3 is TGTGCCAGCAGTTTAACCCCCCCCGTGGGGGCTGGGGAGCTGTTTTTT. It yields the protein CASSLTPPVGAGELFF.

CDR3 sequence: CASRNRGGTDTQYF. CDR3 in DNA: TGTGCCAGCAGGAACAGGGGAGGCACAGATACGCAGTATTTT. This chain links TRBV2 with TRBJ2-3; 7 bases match TRBD1. The CDR3 consists of 14 residues. Germline loops: CDR1 SNHLY, CDR2 FYNNEI. Trimming took 6 bases from V and 1 from J; bases not matched to a gene: 4.

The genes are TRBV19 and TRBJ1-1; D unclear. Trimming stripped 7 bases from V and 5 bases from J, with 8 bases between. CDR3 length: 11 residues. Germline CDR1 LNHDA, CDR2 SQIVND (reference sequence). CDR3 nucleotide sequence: TGTGCCAGTACGGGGTTAACTGAAGCTTTCTTT. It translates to CASTGLTEAFF.

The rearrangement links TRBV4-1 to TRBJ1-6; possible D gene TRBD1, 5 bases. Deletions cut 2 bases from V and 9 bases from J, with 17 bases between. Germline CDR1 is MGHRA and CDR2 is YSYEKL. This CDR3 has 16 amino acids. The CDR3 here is CASSQPGREESSPLHF. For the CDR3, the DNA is TGCGCCAGCAGCCAACCAGGGAGGGAAGAAAGTTCACCCCTCCACTTT.

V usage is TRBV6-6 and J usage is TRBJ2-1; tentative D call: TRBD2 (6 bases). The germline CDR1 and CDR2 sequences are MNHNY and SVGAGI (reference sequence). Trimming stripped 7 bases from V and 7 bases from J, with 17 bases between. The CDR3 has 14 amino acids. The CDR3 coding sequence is TGTGCCAGCATCGGGACTCCCTCTAGGAATGAGCAGTTCTTC. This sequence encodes CASIGTPSRNEQFF.

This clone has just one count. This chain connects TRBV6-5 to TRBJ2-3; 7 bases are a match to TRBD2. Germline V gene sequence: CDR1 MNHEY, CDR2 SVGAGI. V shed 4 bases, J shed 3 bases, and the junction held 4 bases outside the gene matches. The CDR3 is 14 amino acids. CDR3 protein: CASSLGLITDTQYF. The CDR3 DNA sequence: TGTGCCAGCAGTTTGGGACTAATAACAGATACGCAGTATTTT.

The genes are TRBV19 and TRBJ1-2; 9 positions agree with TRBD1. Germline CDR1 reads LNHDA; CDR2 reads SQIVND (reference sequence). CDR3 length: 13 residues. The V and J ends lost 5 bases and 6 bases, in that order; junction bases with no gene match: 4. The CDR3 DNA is TGTGCCAGTAGTTCCGGGACAGGGAATGGCTACACCTTC. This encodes CASSSGTGNGYTF.

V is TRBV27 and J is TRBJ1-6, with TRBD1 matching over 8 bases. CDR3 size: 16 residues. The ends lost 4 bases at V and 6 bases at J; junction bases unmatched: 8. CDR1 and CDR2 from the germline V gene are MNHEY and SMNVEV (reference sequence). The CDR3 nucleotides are TGTGCCAGCAGTTGGGGACAGGCAAATGCTAATTCACCCCTCCACTTT. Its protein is CASSWGQANANSPLHF.

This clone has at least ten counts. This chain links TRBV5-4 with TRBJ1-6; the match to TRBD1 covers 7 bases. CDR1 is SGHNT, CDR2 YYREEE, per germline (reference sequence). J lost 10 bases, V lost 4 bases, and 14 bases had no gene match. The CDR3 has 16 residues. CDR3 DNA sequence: TGTGCCAGCAGCCCAGGGGGAACAGGGGTGCACTCACCCCTCCACTTT. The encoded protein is CASSPGGTGVHSPLHF.

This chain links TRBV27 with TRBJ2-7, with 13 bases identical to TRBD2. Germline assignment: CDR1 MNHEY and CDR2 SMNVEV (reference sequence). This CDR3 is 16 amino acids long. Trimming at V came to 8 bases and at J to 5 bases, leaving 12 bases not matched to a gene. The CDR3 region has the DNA TGTGCCAGCCGCCCATGGACTAGCGGGGGTCGGGACGAGCAGTACTTC. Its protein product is CASRPWTSGGRDEQYF.

This chain's CDR3 is CASSQVSPGLADYNEQFF. The CDR3, as DNA: TGCGCCAGCAGCCAAGTTTCTCCGGGACTAGCGGATTACAATGAGCAGTTCTTC. V usage is TRBV4-3 and J usage is TRBJ2-1; 11 nucleotides match TRBD2. V lost 1 base, J lost 4 bases, and 9 bases stayed unmatched. Germline CDR1 and CDR2: LGHNA and YSLEER. This CDR3 contains 18 residues.

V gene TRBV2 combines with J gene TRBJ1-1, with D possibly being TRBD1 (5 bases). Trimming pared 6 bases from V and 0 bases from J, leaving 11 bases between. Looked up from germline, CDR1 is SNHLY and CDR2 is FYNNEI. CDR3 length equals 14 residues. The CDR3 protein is CASRTDFMNTEAFF. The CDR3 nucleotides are TGTGCCAGCAGGACAGACTTTATGAACACTGAAGCTTTCTTT.

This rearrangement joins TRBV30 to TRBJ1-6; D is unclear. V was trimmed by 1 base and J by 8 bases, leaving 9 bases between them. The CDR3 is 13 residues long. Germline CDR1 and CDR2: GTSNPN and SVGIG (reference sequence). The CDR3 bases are TGTGCCTGGAGTGGAGGGTATTATTCACCCCTCCACTTT. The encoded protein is CAWSGGYYSPLHF.

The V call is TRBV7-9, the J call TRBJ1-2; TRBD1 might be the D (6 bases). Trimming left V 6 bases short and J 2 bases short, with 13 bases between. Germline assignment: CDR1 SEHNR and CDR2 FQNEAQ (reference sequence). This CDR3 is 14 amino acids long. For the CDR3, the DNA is TGTGCCAGCAGTCCGTCGGACAGAAACTATGGCTACACCTTC. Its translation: CASSPSDRNYGYTF.